This T cell receptor (beta chain) came from a study of T-cell memory formation after mild COVID-19. Study information: The two donors had largely donor-specific TCR clusters. Findings and limits, study-wide: CM and EM subsets held most contracting CD4+ clones; EMRA held CD8+ ones. Pre-infection memory carried some responding clones, suggesting that cross-reactive memory joined.

On this clonotype: Its antigen is as yet unknown.

V was shortened by 2 bases and J by 6 bases, with 9 bases between the two germline ends. This CDR3 region has 13 residues. The germline V gene encodes CDR1 SGHTA and CDR2 FQGNSA. One entry per CDR3 protein results from TCRdb running MiXCR on the 5' RACE reads. The sample holds around 300,000 distinct CDR3 sequences; 13% to 15% are singletons and the top ten take around a fifth. This sequence originates from a man between 18 and 29 years old who had mild COVID-19 (a few samples of this study predate the infection). Cell type and time point are not known. Sample: PBMCs or a T cell subset sorted from them (not recorded which). V usage is TRBV7-2 and J usage is TRBJ2-3, with a weak D call TRBD1 (6 bases). CDR3 residues: CASSLQGWDTQYF. CDR3 bases: TGTGCCAGCAGCTTACAGGGGTGGGATACGCAGTATTTT.